This entry concerns a single T cell receptor (beta chain). What it binds is unknown. TCRdb's table, derived via immunoSEQ multiplex PCR, lists solely in-frame clones and lacks some. Among about 680,000 clones listed, 70% to 90% were seen once. This sample was included in a study of Ad26.COV2.S vaccination and SARS-CoV-2 variants. Overall study: Ad26.COV2.S arm of COV1001 included the donor. Study conclusions and caveats: Breadth, reportedly substantial, characterized the spike-specific CD8+ and CD4+ T cell responses after vaccination. TCR breadth and depth analyses may have underestimated total T cell responses.

Trimming removed 7 bases at V and 9 bases at J, with 13 bases between. The V gene's germline CDR1 is SGHTA and CDR2 FQGNSA. The CDR3 is made up of 12 amino acids. Stated treatment: roughly 19 received Ad26.COV2.S at low or high dose, single or two shots; 5 received placebo; per-sample allocation not given. Sampling took place 63 days after the first vaccine or placebo injection. The sample here was peripheral blood, taken in a trial of Ad26.COV2.S vaccine versus placebo. The rearrangement links TRBV7-2 to TRBJ1-5; D gene ambiguous. The sequence came from a person between 18 and 59 years old who received the Ad26.COV2.S COVID-19 vaccine or a placebo. CDR3 amino acids: CASTDGKMPQHF. The CDR3 region has the DNA TGTGCCAGCACGGACGGGAAAATGCCCCAGCATTTT.